This TCR beta chain was sequenced during a study of cytomegalovirus exposure and HLA in healthy donors. TCRdb's table, derived via immunoSEQ multiplex PCR, lists solely in-frame clones and lacks some. Of under 75,000 clones listed, approximately 95% are singletons. V lost 1 base to trimming and J lost 4 bases, with 7 bases between them. The CDR3 totals 13 residues. CDR1 is MDHEN and CDR2 is SYDVKM in the germline V gene. The sample was PBMCs. The sequence came from a young woman in good health and CMV-seropositive. V and J are TRBV28 and TRBJ1-1, with D perhaps matching TRBD1 (5 bases). The CDR3 DNA follows: TGTGCCAGCAGTTTATCGGGGGGCACTGAAGCTTTCTTT. Translating it yields CASSLSGGTEAFF.